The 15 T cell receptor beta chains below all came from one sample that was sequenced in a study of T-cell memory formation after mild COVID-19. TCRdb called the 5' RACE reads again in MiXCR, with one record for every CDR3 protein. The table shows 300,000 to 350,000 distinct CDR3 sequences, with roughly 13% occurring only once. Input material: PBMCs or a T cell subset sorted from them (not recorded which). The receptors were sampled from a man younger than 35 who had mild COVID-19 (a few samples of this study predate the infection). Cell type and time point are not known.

DNA of the CDR3: TGTGCCAGCAGCCTGATGGGGGACACCATATATTTT. Translation gives CASSLMGDTIYF. V usage is TRBV3-1 and J usage is TRBJ1-3, with D possibly matching TRBD1 (5 bases). Looked up from germline, CDR1 is LGHDT and CDR2 is YNNKEL (reference sequence). This CDR3 spans 12 amino acids. Trimming cost V 4 bases and J 8 bases, with 9 bases left between them.

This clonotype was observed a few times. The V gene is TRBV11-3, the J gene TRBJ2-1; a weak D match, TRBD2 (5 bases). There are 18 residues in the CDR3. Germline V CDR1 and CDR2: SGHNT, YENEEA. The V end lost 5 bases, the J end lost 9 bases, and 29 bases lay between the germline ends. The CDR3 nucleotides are TGTGCCAGCAGCCCGCAGAGGGCGGATTCTGGCTCTCAAGTTGAGCAGTTCTTC. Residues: CASSPQRADSGSQVEQFF. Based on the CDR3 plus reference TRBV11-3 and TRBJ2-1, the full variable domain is EAGVVQSPRYKIIEKKQPVAFWCNPISGHNTLYWYLQNLGQGPELLIRYENEEAVDDSQLPKDRFSAERLKGVDSTLKIQPAELGDSAVYLCASSPQRADSGSQVEQFFGPGTRLTVL.

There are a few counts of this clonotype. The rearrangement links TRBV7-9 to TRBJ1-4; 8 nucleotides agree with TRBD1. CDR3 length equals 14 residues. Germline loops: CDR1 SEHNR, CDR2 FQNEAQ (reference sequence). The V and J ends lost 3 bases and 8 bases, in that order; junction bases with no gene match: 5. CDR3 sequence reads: CASSLGQVEEKLFF. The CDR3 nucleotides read TGTGCCAGCAGCTTGGGACAGGTGGAAGAAAAACTGTTTTTT.

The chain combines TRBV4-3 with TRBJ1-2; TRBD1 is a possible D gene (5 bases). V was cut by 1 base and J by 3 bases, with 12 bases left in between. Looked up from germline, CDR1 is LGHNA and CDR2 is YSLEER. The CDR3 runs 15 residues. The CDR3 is CASSQVGGDYYGYTF. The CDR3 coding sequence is TGCGCCAGCAGCCAAGTTGGCGGGGACTACTATGGCTACACCTTC.

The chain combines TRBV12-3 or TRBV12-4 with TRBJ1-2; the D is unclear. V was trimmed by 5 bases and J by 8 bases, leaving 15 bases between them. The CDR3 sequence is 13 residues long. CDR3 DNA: TGTGCCAGCAGTCCAACACGCGCGGAAGGCTACACCTTC. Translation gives CASSPTRAEGYTF.

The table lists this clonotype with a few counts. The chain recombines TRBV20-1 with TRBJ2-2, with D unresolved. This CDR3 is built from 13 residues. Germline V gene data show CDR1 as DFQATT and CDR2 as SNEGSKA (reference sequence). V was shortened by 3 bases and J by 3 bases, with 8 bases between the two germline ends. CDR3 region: CSASEPDTGELFF. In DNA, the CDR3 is TGCAGTGCTAGCGAGCCGGACACCGGGGAGCTGTTTTTT.

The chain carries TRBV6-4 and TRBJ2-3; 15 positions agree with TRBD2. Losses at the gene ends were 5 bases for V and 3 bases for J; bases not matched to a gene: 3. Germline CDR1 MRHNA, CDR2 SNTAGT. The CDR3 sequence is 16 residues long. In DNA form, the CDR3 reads TGTGCCAGCAGTCGGACTAGCGGGGGGGTGACAGATACGCAGTATTTT. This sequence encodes CASSRTSGGVTDTQYF.

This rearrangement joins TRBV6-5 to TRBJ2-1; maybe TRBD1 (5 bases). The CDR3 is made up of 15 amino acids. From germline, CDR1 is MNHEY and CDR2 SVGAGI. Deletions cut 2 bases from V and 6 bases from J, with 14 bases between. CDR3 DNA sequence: TGTGCCAGCAGTTACGGGCAGGGATGGGGCAATGAGCAGTTCTTC. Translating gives CASSYGQGWGNEQFF.

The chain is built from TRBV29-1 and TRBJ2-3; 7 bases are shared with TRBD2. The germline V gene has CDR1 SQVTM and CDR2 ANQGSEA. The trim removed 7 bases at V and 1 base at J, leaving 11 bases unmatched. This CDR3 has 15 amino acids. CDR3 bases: TGCAGCGGGGCGGGACGGGGGGTCGGCACAGATACGCAGTATTTT. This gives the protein CSGAGRGVGTDTQYF.

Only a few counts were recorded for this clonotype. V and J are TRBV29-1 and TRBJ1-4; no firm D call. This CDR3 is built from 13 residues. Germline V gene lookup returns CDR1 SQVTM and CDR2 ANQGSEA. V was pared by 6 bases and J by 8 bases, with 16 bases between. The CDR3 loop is CSVSAAGGEKLFF. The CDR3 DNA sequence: TGCAGCGTCTCAGCCGCGGGCGGGGAAAAACTGTTTTTT.

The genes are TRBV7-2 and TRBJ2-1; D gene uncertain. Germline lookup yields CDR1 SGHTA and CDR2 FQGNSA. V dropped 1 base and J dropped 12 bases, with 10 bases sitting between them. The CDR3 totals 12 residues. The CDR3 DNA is TGTGCCAGCAGCTTAGTTCCTTCTGGGCAGTTCTTC. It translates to CASSLVPSGQFF.

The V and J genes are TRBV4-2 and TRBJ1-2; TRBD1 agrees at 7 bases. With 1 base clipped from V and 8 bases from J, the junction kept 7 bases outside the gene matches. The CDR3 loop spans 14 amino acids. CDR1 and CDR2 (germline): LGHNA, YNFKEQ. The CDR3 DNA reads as TGTGCCAGCAGCCAAGGCTCAGGGGGAATCGGCTACACCTTC. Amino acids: CASSQGSGGIGYTF.

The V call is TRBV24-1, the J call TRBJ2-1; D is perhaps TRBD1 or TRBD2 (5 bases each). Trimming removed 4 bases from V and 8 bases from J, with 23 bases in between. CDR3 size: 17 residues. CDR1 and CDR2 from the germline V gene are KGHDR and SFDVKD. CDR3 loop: CATSDRIGRGGRDEQFF. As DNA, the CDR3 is TGTGCCACCAGTGACCGCATTGGCCGGGGCGGTAGGGATGAGCAGTTCTTC.

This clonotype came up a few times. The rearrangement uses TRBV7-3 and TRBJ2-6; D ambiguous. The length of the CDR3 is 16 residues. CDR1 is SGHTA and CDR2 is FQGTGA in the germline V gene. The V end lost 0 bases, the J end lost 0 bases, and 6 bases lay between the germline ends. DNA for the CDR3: TGTGCCAGCAGCTTAACCCAGGTCTCTGGGGCCAACGTCCTGACTTTC. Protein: CASSLTQVSGANVLTF.

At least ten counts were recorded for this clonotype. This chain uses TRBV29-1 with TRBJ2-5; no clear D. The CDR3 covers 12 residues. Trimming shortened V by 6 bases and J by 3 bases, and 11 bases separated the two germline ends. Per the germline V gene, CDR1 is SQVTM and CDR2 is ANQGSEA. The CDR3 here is CSVQIFEETQYF. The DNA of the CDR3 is TGCAGCGTCCAGATATTTGAAGAGACCCAGTACTTC.